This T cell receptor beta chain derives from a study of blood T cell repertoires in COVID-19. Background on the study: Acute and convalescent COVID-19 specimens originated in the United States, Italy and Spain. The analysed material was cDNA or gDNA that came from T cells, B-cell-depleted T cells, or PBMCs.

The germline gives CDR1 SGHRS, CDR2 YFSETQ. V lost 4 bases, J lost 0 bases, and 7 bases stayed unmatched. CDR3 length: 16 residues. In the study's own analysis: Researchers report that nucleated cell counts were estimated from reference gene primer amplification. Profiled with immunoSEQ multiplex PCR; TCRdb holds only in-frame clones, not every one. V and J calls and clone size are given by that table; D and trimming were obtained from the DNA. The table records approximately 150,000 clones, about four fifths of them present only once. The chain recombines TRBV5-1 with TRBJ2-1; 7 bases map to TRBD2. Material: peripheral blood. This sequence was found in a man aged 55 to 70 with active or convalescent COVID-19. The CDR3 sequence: CASSGGDGSSYNEQFF. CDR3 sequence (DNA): TGCGCCAGCAGCGGGGGGGACGGCAGCTCCTACAATGAGCAGTTCTTC.